This record concerns one TCR beta chain sequence. Its antigen is unknown. One base away there is no much larger clone; base qualities are not given. These data are taken from a study of glioma-infiltrating T cells after dendritic cell vaccination (TCRdb year 2016). About the investigation overall: The cohort included 15 or so glioblastoma patients drawn from Phase I and II dendritic cell vaccination trials, of whom 9 were newly diagnosed and 6 had recurrent disease. Between 2003 and 2012, patients were given autologous tumor lysate-pulsed dendritic cell vaccination. In glioblastoma patients vaccinated with dendritic cells, deep sequencing of TCR beta CDR3 regions served to measure the amount of tumor-infiltrating lymphocytes and to compare repertoires between tumor and blood. Patients received three intradermal dendritic cell vaccine injections at biweekly intervals in the arm below the axilla. To make the vaccine, monocyte-derived dendritic cells were cultured for 7 to 8 days with IL-4 and GM-CSF and then pulsed overnight with autologous tumor lysate. TCR sequencing metrics, including TIL content and tumor-blood repertoire overlap, were correlated with survival after dendritic cell vaccination.

What the time point label conveys for this sample: after dendritic cell vaccination, including at tumor progression/relapse. To be selected, patients needed enough residual fresh-frozen tumor tissue and more than two years of available survival data. Molecular status otherwise varied across the glioblastoma patients, but none of them carried an isocitrate dehydrogenase mutation. PBMC were collected before vaccination, two weeks after the third vaccination, and at tumor progression when it occurred. Genomic DNA was extracted with the Qiagen DNeasy Blood extraction Kit. TCRB CDR3 regions were amplified from roughly 1.8 ug genomic DNA, or all available DNA if less, using the immunoSEQ assay. The multiplex PCR employed 60 forward primers targeting TCR V beta segments and 13 reverse primers targeting J beta segments. To estimate the number of reads per starting template, synthetic control templates were added to each sample at limiting dilution. Reads of 87 bp were generated by sequencing on the Illumina HiSeq System. For the original study's pipeline: PCR and sequencing errors were removed by a nearest neighbor algorithm that merged closely related sequences. TCR overlap was measured as the percentage of unique tumor TCR beta sequences that were also present in the peripheral blood of the same patient. Sourced from immuneACCESS, this table was stored by TCRdb with only in-frame sequences that have V and J called. A share of the clones is absent; for the studies checked, an unresolved V gene accounts for under half, and the remainder has no known explanation. That table gives V, J and clone size, and the DNA gave D and trimming. This sample is represented by roughly 60,000 clones; roughly nine tenths of them were singletons. The ten largest clones take up 11% of the sample.

Paper-wide results and their limitations: No direct relationship between TCR clonality and survival was found, suggesting a diverse polyclonal response may matter. The three-group TCR overlap response model was described as speculative and requiring prospective validation. The cohort was small and heterogeneous, and full blood and tumor sets were available for few patients, with initial-recurrent tumor pairs available for even fewer patients. After dendritic cell vaccination, a higher estimated pretreatment TIL content predicted longer time to progression and longer overall survival.

This receptor was taken from a human donor with glioblastoma. The sample consisted of blood, taken after dendritic cell vaccination.

The DNA reads as follows: TGTGCCAGCAGCGCCGGACAGGGGAATCAGCCCCAGCATTTT. Its translation reads: CASSAGQGNQPQHF. This chain is built from TRBV5-8 and TRBJ1-5; TRBD1 agrees with 9 junctional bases. The CDR3 has 14 amino acids, counting the end cysteine and phenylalanine. Only the CDR3 part of the read is kept: 42 bases, read in frame from the first base. The germline V gene gives CDR1 as SGHTS and CDR2 as YDEGEE. V trim: 4 bases; J trim: 4 bases; unmatched bases: 3.